This T cell receptor (beta chain) was sequenced in a study of patients and donors after allogeneic stem cell transplantation. Germline-derived CDR1 and CDR2 are DFQATT and SNEGSKA (reference sequence). Trimming took 6 bases from V and 7 from J, leaving 19 bases between them. CDR3 length equals 14 residues. TCRdb passed the RT-PCR reads through MiXCR, listing each CDR3 protein once. The repertoire has roughly 960,000 distinct CDR3 sequences, under 20% of them found once; the top ten carry 5% to 6.5%. Sequenced input: blood, either unsorted or a sorted T cell fraction (not recorded which). The J gene is TRBJ2-1, the V gene TRBV20-1; TRBD1 is a possible D gene (7 bases). This receptor was taken from a human donor who was either an allogeneic HSCT recipient or a stem cell or donor lymphocyte infusion donor (not recorded which). It is not recorded whose cells these are; they may come from a transplant donor. The CDR3 region is CSAASPGGRNEQFF. The CDR3 DNA sequence: TGCAGTGCCGCATCCCCAGGGGGGCGGAATGAGCAGTTCTTC.